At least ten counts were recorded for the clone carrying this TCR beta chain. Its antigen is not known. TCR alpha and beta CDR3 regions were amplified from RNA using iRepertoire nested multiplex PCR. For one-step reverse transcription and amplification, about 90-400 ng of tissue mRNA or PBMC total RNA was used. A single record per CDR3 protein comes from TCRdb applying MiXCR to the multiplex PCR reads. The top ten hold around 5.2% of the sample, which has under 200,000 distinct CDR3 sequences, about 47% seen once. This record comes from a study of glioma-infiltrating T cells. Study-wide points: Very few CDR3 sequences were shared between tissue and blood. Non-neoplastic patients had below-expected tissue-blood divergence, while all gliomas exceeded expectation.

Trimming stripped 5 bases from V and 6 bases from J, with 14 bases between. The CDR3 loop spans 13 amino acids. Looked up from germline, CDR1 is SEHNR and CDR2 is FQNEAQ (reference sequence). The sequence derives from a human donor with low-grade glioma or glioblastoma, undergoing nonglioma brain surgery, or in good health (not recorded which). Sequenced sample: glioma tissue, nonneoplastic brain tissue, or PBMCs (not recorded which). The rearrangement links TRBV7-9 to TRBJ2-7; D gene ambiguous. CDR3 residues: CASSLPPLLEQYF. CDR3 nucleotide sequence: TGTGCCAGCAGCCTACCGCCCCTTCTCGAGCAGTACTTC. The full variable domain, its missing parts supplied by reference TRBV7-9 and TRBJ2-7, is DTGVSQNPRHKITKRGQNVTFRCDPISEHNRLYWYRQTLGQGPEFLTYFQNEAQLEKSRLLSDRFSAERPKGSFSTLEIQRTEQGDSAMYLCASSLPPLLEQYFGPGTRLTVT.